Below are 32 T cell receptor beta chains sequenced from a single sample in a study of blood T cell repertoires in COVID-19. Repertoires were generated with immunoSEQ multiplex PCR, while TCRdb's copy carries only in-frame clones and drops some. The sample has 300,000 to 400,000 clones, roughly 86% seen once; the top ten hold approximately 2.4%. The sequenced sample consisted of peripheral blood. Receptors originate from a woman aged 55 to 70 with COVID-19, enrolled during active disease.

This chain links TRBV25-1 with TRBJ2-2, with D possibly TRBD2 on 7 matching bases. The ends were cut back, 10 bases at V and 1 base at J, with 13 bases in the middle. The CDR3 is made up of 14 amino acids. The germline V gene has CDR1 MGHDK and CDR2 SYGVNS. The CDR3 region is CATGGQLNTGELFF. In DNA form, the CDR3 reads TGTGCCACCGGGGGGCAGCTGAACACCGGGGAGCTGTTTTTT.

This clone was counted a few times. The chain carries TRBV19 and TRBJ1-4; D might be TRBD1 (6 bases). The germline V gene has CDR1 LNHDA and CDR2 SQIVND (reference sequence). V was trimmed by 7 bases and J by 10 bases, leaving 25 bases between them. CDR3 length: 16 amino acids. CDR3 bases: TGTGCCAGTAACCTGATACAGGGACCGACGGGGGGAAAACTGTTTTTT. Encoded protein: CASNLIQGPTGGKLFF.

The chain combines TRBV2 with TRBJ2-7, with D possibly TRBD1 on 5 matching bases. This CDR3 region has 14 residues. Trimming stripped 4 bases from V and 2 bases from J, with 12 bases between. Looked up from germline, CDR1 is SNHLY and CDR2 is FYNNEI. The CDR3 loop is CASSGQGFPYEQYF. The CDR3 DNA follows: TGTGCCAGCAGTGGGCAGGGATTTCCCTACGAGCAGTACTTC.

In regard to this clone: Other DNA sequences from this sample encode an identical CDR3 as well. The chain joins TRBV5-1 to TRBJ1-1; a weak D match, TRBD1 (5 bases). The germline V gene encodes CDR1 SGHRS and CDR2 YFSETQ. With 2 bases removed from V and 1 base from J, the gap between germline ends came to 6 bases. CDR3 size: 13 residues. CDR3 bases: TGCGCCAGCAGCTTCACAGGGAACACTGAAGCTTTCTTT. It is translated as CASSFTGNTEAFF.

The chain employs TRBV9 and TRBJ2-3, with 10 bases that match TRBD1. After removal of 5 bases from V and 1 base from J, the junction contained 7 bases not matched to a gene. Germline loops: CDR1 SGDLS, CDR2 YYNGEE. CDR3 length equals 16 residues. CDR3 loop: CASSKTGTGGTDTQYF. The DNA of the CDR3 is TGTGCCAGCAGTAAAACCGGGACAGGGGGCACAGATACGCAGTATTTT.

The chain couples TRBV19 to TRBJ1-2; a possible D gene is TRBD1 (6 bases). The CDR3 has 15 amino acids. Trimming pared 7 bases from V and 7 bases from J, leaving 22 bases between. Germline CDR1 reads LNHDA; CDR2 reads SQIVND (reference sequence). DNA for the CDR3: TGTGCCAGTACCCAAACGGGGGGCACGGAGGGTGGCTACACCTTC. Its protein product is CASTQTGGTEGGYTF.

CDR3 in amino acids: CASSLGTRRTEAFF. The CDR3 DNA follows: TGTGCCAGCAGCCTAGGGACTCGGCGGACTGAAGCTTTCTTT. The chain is built from TRBV7-8 and TRBJ1-1; D possibly corresponds to TRBD1 (5 bases). Germline CDR1 reads SGHVS; CDR2 reads FQNEAQ. V gave up 5 bases and J gave up 5 bases, with 15 bases separating them. There are 14 residues in the CDR3.

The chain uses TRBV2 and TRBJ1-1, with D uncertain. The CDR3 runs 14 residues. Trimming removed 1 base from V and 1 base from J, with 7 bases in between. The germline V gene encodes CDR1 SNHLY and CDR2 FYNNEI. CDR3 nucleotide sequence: TGTGCCAGCAGTGAAGTAGCCAGGAACACTGAAGCTTTCTTT. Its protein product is CASSEVARNTEAFF.

The CDR3 DNA follows: TGCGCCAGCAGCCTAATTCGGGGGTCGGCTGAAGCTTTCTTT. It specifies CASSLIRGSAEAFF. The chain combines TRBV5-1 with TRBJ1-1, with D maybe TRBD1 (5 bases). The CDR3 has 14 amino acids. With 4 bases removed from V and 6 bases from J, the gap between germline ends came to 16 bases. Germline V lookup: CDR1 SGHRS, CDR2 YFSETQ.

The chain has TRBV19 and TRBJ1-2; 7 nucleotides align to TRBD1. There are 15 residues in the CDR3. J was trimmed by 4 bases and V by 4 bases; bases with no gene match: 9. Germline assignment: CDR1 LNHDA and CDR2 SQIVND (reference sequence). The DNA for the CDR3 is TGTGCCAGTAGTACGAGCCACGGGACAGTCTATGGCTACACCTTC. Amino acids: CASSTSHGTVYGYTF.

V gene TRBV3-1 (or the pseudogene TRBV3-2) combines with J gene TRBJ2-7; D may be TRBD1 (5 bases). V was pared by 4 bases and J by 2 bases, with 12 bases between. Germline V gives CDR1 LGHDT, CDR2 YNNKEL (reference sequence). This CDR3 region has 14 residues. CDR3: CASSRAGKAYEQYF. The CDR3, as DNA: TGTGCCAGCAGCCGGGCAGGGAAGGCCTACGAGCAGTACTTC.

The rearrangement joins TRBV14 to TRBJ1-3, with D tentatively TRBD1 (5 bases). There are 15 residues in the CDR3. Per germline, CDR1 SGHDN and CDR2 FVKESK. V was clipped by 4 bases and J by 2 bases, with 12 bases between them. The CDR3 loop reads CASSPSGTTGNTIYF. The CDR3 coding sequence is TGTGCCAGCAGCCCATCCGGGACTACTGGAAACACCATATATTTT.

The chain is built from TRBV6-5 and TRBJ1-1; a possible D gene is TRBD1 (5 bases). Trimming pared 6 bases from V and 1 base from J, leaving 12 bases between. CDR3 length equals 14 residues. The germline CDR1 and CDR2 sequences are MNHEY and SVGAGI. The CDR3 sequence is CASRPAGSNTEAFF. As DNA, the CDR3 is TGTGCCAGCAGACCCGCAGGGTCGAACACTGAAGCTTTCTTT.

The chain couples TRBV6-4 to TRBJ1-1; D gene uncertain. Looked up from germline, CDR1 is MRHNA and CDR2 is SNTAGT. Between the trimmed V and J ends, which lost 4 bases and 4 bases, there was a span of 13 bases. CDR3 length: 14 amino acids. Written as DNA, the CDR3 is TGTGCCAGCAGTGCCCAAGGCGGAGGCACTGAAGCTTTCTTT. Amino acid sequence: CASSAQGGGTEAFF.

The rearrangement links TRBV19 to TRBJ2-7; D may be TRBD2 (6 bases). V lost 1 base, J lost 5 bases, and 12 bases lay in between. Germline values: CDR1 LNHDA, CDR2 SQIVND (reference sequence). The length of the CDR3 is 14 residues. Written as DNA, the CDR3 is TGTGCCAGTAGTATAGTCAGGGAGGTCCACGAGCAGTACTTC. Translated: CASSIVREVHEQYF.

CDR3 sequence reads: CASSLGLAVGNEQFF. The CDR3 nucleotides read TGTGCCAGCAGCTTAGGATTAGCGGTGGGCAATGAGCAGTTCTTC. The chain combines TRBV7-3 with TRBJ2-1; D perhaps matches TRBD2 (6 bases). This CDR3 comprises 15 residues. Germline loops: CDR1 SGHTA, CDR2 FQGTGA. The V gene lost 2 bases and the J gene lost 6 bases, with 14 bases spanning the gap.

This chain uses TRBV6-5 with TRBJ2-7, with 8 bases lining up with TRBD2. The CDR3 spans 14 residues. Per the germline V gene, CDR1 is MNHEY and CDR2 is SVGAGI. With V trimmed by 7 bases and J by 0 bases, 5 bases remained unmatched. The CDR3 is CASTGAGVSYEQYF. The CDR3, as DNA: TGTGCCAGCACGGGAGCGGGGGTCTCCTACGAGCAGTACTTC.

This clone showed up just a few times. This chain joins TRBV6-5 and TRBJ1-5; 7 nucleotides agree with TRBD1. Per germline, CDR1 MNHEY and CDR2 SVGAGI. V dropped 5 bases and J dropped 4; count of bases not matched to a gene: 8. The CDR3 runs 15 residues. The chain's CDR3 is CASSPQGVLNQPQHF. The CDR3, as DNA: TGTGCCAGCAGTCCCCAGGGGGTGCTTAATCAGCCCCAGCATTTT.

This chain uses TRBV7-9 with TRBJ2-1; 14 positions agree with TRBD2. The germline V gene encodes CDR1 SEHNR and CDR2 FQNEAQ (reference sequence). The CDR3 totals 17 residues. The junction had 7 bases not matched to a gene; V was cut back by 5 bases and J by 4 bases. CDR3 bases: TGTGCCAGCAGCCAGAGGACTAGCGGGGGGATATACAATGAGCAGTTCTTC. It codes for CASSQRTSGGIYNEQFF.

The CDR3: CASSRRDRGGGIQYF. The CDR3 coding sequence is TGTGCCAGCAGCCGCCGGGACAGGGGCGGCGGCATTCAGTACTTC. The genes are TRBV5-4 and TRBJ2-4; 10 bases fit TRBD1. CDR1 and CDR2 from the germline V gene are SGHNT and YYREEE (reference sequence). There are 15 residues in the CDR3. V lost 4 bases, J lost 9 bases, and 10 bases stayed unmatched.

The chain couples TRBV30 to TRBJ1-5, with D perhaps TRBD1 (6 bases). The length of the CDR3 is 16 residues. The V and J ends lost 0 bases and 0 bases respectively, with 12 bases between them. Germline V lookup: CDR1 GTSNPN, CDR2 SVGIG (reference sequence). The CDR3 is CAWSVGTLYSNQPQHF. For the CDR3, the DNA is TGTGCCTGGAGTGTCGGGACACTTTATAGCAATCAGCCCCAGCATTTT.

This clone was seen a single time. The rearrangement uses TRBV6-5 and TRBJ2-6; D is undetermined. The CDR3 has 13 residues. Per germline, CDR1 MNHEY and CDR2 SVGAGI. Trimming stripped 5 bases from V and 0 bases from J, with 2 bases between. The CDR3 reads CASSLSGANVLTF. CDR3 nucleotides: TGTGCCAGCAGTCTCTCTGGGGCCAACGTCCTGACTTTC.

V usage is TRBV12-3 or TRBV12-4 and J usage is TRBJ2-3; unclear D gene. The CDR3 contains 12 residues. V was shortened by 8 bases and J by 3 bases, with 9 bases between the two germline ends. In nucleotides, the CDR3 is TGTGCCAGCGGAGAGGATACAGATACGCAGTATTTT. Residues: CASGEDTDTQYF.

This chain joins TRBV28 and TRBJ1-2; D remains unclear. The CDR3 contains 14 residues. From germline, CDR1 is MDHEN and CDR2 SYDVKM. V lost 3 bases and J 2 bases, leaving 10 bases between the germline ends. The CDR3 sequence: CASSFGQVNYGYTF. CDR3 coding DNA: TGTGCCAGCAGTTTTGGGCAGGTCAACTATGGCTACACCTTC.

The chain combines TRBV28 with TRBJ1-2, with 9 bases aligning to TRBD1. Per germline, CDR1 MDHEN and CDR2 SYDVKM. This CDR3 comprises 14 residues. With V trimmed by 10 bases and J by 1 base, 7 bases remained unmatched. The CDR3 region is CATAPGQGNYGYTF. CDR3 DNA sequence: TGTGCCACCGCCCCGGGACAGGGTAACTATGGCTACACCTTC.

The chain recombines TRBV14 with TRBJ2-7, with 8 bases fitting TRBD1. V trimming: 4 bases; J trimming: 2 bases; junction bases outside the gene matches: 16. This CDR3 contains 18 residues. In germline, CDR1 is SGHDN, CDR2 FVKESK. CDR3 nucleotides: TGTGCCAGCAGCCGTGGACAGGGAACCTCAATTCCTACCTACGAGCAGTACTTC. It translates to CASSRGQGTSIPTYEQYF.

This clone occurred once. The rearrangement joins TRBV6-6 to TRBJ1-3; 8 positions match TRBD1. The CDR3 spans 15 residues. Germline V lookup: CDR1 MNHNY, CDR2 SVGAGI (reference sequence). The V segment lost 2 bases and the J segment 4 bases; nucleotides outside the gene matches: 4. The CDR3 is CASSYDGQGGNTIYF. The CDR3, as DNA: TGTGCCAGCAGTTACGACGGACAGGGAGGAAACACCATATATTTT.

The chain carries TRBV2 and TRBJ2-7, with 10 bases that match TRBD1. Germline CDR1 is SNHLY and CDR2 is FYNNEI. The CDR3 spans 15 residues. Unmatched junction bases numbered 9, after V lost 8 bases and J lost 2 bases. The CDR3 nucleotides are TGTGCCAGCTCCGGACAGGGGGGAGGACCCTACGAGCAGTACTTC. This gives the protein CASSGQGGGPYEQYF.

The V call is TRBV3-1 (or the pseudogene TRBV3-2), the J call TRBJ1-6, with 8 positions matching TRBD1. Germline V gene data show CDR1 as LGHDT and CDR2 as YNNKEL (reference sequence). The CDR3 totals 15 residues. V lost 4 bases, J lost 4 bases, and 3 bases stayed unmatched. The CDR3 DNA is TGTGCCAGCAGCCTAGGACAGGGATATAATTCACCCCTCCACTTT. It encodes CASSLGQGYNSPLHF.

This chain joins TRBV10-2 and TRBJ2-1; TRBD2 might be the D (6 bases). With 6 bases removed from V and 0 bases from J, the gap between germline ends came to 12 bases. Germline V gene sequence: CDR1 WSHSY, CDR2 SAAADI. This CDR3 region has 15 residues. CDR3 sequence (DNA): TGCGCCAGCAGGCCCGGGACTTCCTCCTACAATGAGCAGTTCTTC. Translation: CASRPGTSSYNEQFF.

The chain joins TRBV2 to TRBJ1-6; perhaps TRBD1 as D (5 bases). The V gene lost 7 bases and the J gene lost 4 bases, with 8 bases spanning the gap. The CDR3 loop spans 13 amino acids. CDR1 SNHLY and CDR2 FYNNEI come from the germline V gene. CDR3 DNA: TGTGCCAGCAACCCAGGGTATAATTCACCCCTCCACTTT. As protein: CASNPGYNSPLHF.

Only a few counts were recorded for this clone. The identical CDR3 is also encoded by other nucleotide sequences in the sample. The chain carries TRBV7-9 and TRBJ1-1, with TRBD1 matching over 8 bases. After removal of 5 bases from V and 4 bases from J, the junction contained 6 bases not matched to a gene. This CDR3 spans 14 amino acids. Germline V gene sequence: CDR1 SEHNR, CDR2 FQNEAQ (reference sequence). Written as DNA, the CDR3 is TGTGCCAGCAGCCTTCAGGGGGCCGGCACTGAAGCTTTCTTT. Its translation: CASSLQGAGTEAFF.